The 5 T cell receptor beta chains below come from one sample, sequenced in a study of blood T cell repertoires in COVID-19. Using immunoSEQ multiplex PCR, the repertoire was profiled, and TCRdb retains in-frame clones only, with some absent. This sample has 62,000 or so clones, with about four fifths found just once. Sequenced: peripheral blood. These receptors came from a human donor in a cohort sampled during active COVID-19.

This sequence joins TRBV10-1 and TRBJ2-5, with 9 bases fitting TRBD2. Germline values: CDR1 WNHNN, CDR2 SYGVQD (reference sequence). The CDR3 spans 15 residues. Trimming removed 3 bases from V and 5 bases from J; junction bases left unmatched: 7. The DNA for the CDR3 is TGCGCCAGCAGTGATACGCGGGGGGGAGTGGAGACCCAGTACTTC. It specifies CASSDTRGGVETQYF.

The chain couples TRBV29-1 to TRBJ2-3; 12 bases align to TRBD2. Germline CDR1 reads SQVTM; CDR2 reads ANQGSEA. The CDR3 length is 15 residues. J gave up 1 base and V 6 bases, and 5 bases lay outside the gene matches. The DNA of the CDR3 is TGCAGCGTCCTGACTAGCGGGGGTCGCACAGATACGCAGTATTTT. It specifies CSVLTSGGRTDTQYF.

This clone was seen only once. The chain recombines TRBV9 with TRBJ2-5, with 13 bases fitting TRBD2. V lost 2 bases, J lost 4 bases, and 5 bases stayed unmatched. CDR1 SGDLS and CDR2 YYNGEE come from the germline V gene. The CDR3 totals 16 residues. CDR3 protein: CASSVTSGGVGETQYF. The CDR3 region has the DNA TGTGCCAGCAGCGTTACTAGCGGGGGGGTCGGAGAGACCCAGTACTTC. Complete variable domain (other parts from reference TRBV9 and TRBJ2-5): DSGVTQTPKHLITATGQRVTLRCSPRSGDLSVYWYQQSLDQGLQFLIQYYNGEERAKGNILERFSAQQFPDLHSELNLSSLELGDSALYFCASSVTSGGVGETQYFGPGTRLLVL.

The chain's CDR3 is CATQRTGQETQYF. As DNA, the CDR3 is TGTGCCACCCAGCGTACAGGGCAAGAGACCCAGTACTTC. The rearrangement uses TRBV24-1 and TRBJ2-5; the D gene is possibly TRBD1 (6 bases). Trimming pared 9 bases from V and 2 bases from J, leaving 12 bases between. CDR3 size: 13 residues. The germline gives CDR1 KGHDR, CDR2 SFDVKD.

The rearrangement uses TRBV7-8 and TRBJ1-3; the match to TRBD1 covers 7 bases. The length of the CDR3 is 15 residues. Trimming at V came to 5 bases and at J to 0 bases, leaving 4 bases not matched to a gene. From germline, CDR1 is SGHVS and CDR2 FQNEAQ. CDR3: CASSPRTGSGNTIYF. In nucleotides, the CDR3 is TGTGCCAGCAGCCCGCGGACAGGCTCTGGAAACACCATATATTTT.